The rows below give T cell receptor beta chains drawn from one sample of a study of control samples from healthy donors and cancer patients. Some clones are missing from TCRdb's copy, which holds only in-frame ones; the method was immunoSEQ multiplex PCR. Of about 160,000 clones detected, 70% to 90% appear once; the ten largest clones hold around 12%. Material for sequencing was blood. These receptors were collected from a man aged 25-45 years in good health. The CDR3 runs from the conserved cysteine through the conserved F or W. A D gene is named only where the DNA matches it firmly. Only part of the rows carry a size: once, few, many, or a class if the clone is expanded.

TRBJ1-6,once,TRBV9,-,TGTGCCAGCAGCGTAGCCGGGCAGAATTCACCCCTCCACTTT,CASSVAGQNSPLHF
TRBJ1-6,-,TRBV28,-,TGTGCCAGCAGTTTCGGAGGGATAAGTGGGAATTCACCCCTCCACTTT,CASSFGGISGNSPLHF
TRBJ2-2,-,TRBV28,TRBD2,TGTGCCAGCAAACCGGGACTAGCGGCCACCGGGGAGCTGTTTTTT,CASKPGLAATGELFF
TRBJ1-1,medium-sized,TRBV6-5,-,TGTGCCAGCAGTTACTCTCCCGGGCGGGGAACTGAAGCTTTCTTT,CASSYSPGRGTEAFF
TRBJ1-4,-,TRBV29-1,TRBD1,TGCAGCGTTGAGGGCCAGGGGGGTGAAAAACTGTTTTTT,CSVEGQGGEKLFF
TRBJ1-3,-,TRBV18,TRBD1,TGTGCCAGCTCACCACCGGGACAGCCCTTCTCTGGAAACACCATATATTTT,CASSPPGQPFSGNTIYF
TRBJ1-5,-,TRBV18,TRBD1,TGTGCCAGCTCACCACCGGACAGGGGTGGGCCCCAGCATTTT,CASSPPDRGGPQHF
TRBJ2-3,once,TRBV7-3,-,TGTGCCAGCAGCTTAACGGGGGTTCCTACAGATACGCAGTATTTT,CASSLTGVPTDTQYF
TRBJ2-6,-,TRBV13,-,TGTGCCAGCAGCCCCGGATCTTTTTGGGGCTCTGGGGCCAACGTCCTGACTTTC,CASSPGSFWGSGANVLTF
TRBJ2-1,-,TRBV28,-,TGTGCCAGCAGTTTGGGACCTTACAATGAGCAGTTCTTC,CASSLGPYNEQFF
TRBJ1-5,-,TRBV28,-,TGTGCCAGCAGTGCCGAGGCCTATCAGCCCCAGCATTTT,CASSAEAYQPQHF
TRBJ2-2,-,TRBV7-9,-,TGTGCCAGCAGCTCCGGGAGAGGGAGGAACACCGGGGAGCTGTTTTTT,CASSSGRGRNTGELFF
TRBJ1-2,-,TRBV9,-,TGTGCCAGCAGCGTAGACAGAACAGGGAGGATGCTAGGTGGCTACACCTTC,CASSVDRTGRMLGGYTF
TRBJ2-7,-,TRBV28,-,TGTGCCAGCAGTTTGAGCCAGGCGGTTATCCACGAGCAGTACTTC,CASSLSQAVIHEQYF
TRBJ2-7,-,TRBV2,-,TGTGCCAGCGTACGGGACCAGGATAGGGAGCAGTACTTC,CASVRDQDREQYF
TRBJ2-2,-,TRBV7-3,TRBD1,TGTGCCAGCAGCTTACGTAAAGGACAGGGGGTTTCCGGGGAGCTGTTTTTT,CASSLRKGQGVSGELFF
TRBJ1-3,-,TRBV6-1,-,TGTGCCAGCAGTGGCACCGGGACGGTTCACTCTGGAAACACCATATATTTT,CASSGTGTVHSGNTIYF
TRBJ2-7,-,TRBV7-9,-,TGTGCCAGCAGCTTGGGTCTTTGGGTCGAGCAGTACTTC,CASSLGLWVEQYF
TRBJ1-1,-,TRBV18,-,TGTGCCAGCTCACCACCGGGGGGGGGAGACACTGAAGCTTTCTTT,CASSPPGGGDTEAFF
TRBJ1-4,-,TRBV7-9,-,TGTGCCAGCAGCACGAGGGCAACTAATGAAAAACTGTTTTTT,CASSTRATNEKLFF